Below are 21 T cell receptor beta chains sequenced from a single sample in a study of blood T cells in healthy people across ages. The use of a sample-barcoded 5' primer and a J-beta primer mix characterized a second PCR of roughly 6 to 12 cycles. Via MiXCR, TCRdb re-called the 5' RACE reads, giving one row per CDR3 protein. Seen here are 450,000 to 650,000 distinct CDR3 sequences, under 30% observed once, and the top ten hold 8.7%. These data are also associated with another study on T cells of mothers and their children.

Sequenced input: blood. These TCRs come from a boy between 10 and 17 years old in good health.

This clonotype was seen a few times. This chain uses TRBV5-1 with TRBJ2-1; the match to TRBD1 covers 9 bases. Germline V gives CDR1 SGHRS, CDR2 YFSETQ. J was trimmed by 2 bases and V by 0 bases; bases with no gene match: 6. The CDR3 covers 17 residues. The CDR3 loop is CASSLDIRTGAYNEQFF. In nucleotides, the CDR3 is TGCGCCAGCAGCTTGGACATTCGGACAGGGGCCTACAATGAGCAGTTCTTC.

V usage is TRBV7-2 and J usage is TRBJ2-5, with 10 bases aligning to TRBD2. CDR3 length: 20 amino acids. V gave up 1 base and J gave up 5 bases; unmatched junction bases: 19. CDR1 and CDR2 (germline): SGHTA, FQGNSA. CDR3: CASSLVGASGRTVMEETQYF. In DNA, the CDR3 is TGTGCCAGCAGCTTAGTTGGGGCTAGCGGGAGAACGGTGATGGAGGAGACCCAGTACTTC.

This sequence joins TRBV28 and TRBJ2-7, with 9 bases matching TRBD1. After removal of 3 bases from V and 3 bases from J, the junction contained 3 bases not matched to a gene. Germline lookup yields CDR1 MDHEN and CDR2 SYDVKM. This CDR3 is 14 amino acids long. The CDR3 nucleotides are TGTGCCAGCAGTTTCAGGACAGGGGACTACGAGCAGTACTTC. The encoded protein is CASSFRTGDYEQYF.

V is TRBV27 and J is TRBJ2-7; TRBD1 matches at 10 bases. This CDR3 contains 14 residues. Germline CDR1 and CDR2: MNHEY and SMNVEV (reference sequence). Trimming took 2 bases from V and 4 from J; bases not matched to a gene: 2. CDR3 sequence reads: CASSLTDRGYEQYF. CDR3 nucleotides: TGTGCCAGCAGTTTAACGGACAGGGGGTACGAGCAGTACTTC.

The J gene is TRBJ2-7, the V gene TRBV4-3, with 8 nucleotides matching TRBD1. The V segment lost 5 bases and the J segment 5 bases; nucleotides outside the gene matches: 11. Germline V CDR1 and CDR2: LGHNA, YSLEER. This CDR3 has 15 amino acids. DNA for the CDR3: TGCGCCAGCAGCTACAAATGGACAGGGAACCACGAGCAGTACTTC. It codes for CASSYKWTGNHEQYF.

The CDR3 coding sequence is TGCGCCAGCAGTCACCTGATTGGGACGAACACTGAAGCTTTCTTT. Amino acids: CASSHLIGTNTEAFF. This chain connects TRBV4-1 to TRBJ1-1; perhaps TRBD1 as D (5 bases). The germline V gene encodes CDR1 MGHRA and CDR2 YSYEKL. V lost 6 bases and J lost 1, with 15 bases in between. The CDR3 is 15 amino acids.

This clonotype was detected many times. The V and J genes are TRBV3-1 and TRBJ1-6; D may be TRBD1 (5 bases). Germline V gene data show CDR1 as LGHDT and CDR2 as YNNKEL (reference sequence). The CDR3 runs to 16 residues. The V gene lost 1 base and the J gene lost 11 bases, with 18 bases spanning the gap. The CDR3 spells CASSQVYISGDPPLHF. The CDR3, as DNA: TGTGCCAGCAGCCAAGTATATATTTCGGGGGATCCACCCCTCCACTTT.

In its sample, this clonotype was seen a few times. The J gene is TRBJ2-7, the V gene TRBV27; no reliable D call. This CDR3 region has 19 residues. The germline V gene has CDR1 MNHEY and CDR2 SMNVEV (reference sequence). V lost 0 bases to trimming and J lost 0 bases, with 21 bases between them. CDR3 sequence: CASSLSINLGTLSSYEQYF. CDR3 in DNA: TGTGCCAGCAGTTTATCGATAAATCTCGGCACCCTGAGCTCCTACGAGCAGTACTTC.

The rearrangement joins TRBV11-2 to TRBJ2-2, with D perhaps given as TRBD1 or TRBD2 (6 bases each). Trimming left V 2 bases short and J 2 bases short, with 12 bases between. CDR3 length equals 16 residues. Germline CDR1 and CDR2: SGHAT and FQNNGV. The CDR3 here is CASSLMSGANTGELFF. DNA of the CDR3: TGTGCCAGCAGCTTAATGTCGGGGGCCAACACCGGGGAGCTGTTTTTT.

The CDR3 loop is CASSLEGRGSGTQYF. CDR3 coding DNA: TGTGCCAGCAGCTTGGAGGGCAGGGGTTCGGGGACCCAGTACTTC. The chain combines TRBV5-6 with TRBJ2-5; D is possibly TRBD1 (6 bases). The CDR3 is made up of 15 amino acids. Germline assignment: CDR1 SGHDT and CDR2 YYEEEE. Trimming stripped 0 bases from V and 7 bases from J, with 16 bases between.

The chain combines TRBV6-5 with TRBJ1-2; a possible D gene is TRBD1 (5 bases). V lost 2 bases to trimming and J lost 9 bases, with 16 bases between them. Germline CDR1 reads MNHEY; CDR2 reads SVGAGI. The CDR3 is 14 residues long. CDR3 sequence: CASSYGAGVSSYTF. The CDR3 coding sequence is TGTGCCAGCAGTTACGGGGCCGGGGTCTCAAGCTACACCTTC.

The chain employs TRBV11-1 and TRBJ2-5; 10 bases map to TRBD1. Judging by the DNA end, TRBJ2-1 fits better; the J call may be wrong. CDR1 and CDR2 from the germline V gene are SGHAT and FQDESV (reference sequence). This CDR3 has 17 amino acids. The CDR3 sequence: CASSLRISRTGGVEQFF. The DNA of the CDR3 is TGTGCCAGCAGCTTACGTATATCCCGGACAGGGGGAGTTGAGCAGTTCTTC.

The CDR3 sequence is CSALRQSPGETQYF. The DNA of the CDR3 is TGCAGTGCTCTCAGACAGTCCCCTGGAGAGACCCAGTACTTC. The V gene is TRBV20-1, the J gene TRBJ2-5, with D perhaps TRBD1 (5 bases). Germline V gene lookup returns CDR1 DFQATT and CDR2 SNEGSKA (reference sequence). Trimming removed 5 bases at V and 4 bases at J, with 17 bases between. This CDR3 region has 14 residues.

In the case of this clonotype: Compared with germline, one end of the junction differs, possibly owing to a read error. The V call is TRBV5-1, the J call TRBJ1-1; D ambiguous. Germline CDR1 is SGHRS and CDR2 is YFSETQ. This CDR3 region has 14 residues. In DNA, the CDR3 is TGCGCCAGCGGCTTGGCCAAGGGAGGGACTGAAGCTTTCTTT. This codes for CASGLAKGGTEAFF. Complete variable domain (other parts from reference TRBV5-1 and TRBJ1-1): KAGVTQTPRYLIKTRGQQVTLSCSPISGHRSVSWYQQTPGQGLQFLFEYFSETQRNKGNFPGRFSGRQFSNSRSEMNVSTLELGDSALYLCASGLAKGGTEAFFGQGTRLTVV.

The chain is built from TRBV6-5 and TRBJ2-2, with D unclear. CDR1 is MNHEY, CDR2 SVGAGI, per germline. The germline V and J ends were trimmed by 6 bases and 3 bases, with 14 bases remaining between them. The CDR3 length is 15 residues. The DNA for the CDR3 is TGTGCCAGCAGCCCCGGCAGAGCCTACACCGGGGAGCTGTTTTTT. Translated, it gives CASSPGRAYTGELFF.

This clonotype was counted only a few times. V is TRBV25-1 and J is TRBJ2-5, with 8 bases fitting TRBD1. The germline V gene encodes CDR1 MGHDK and CDR2 SYGVNS. V was clipped by 5 bases and J by 2 bases; unmatched bases: 7. The CDR3 runs 15 residues. Written as DNA, the CDR3 is TGTGCCAGCAGTTCTAGGACAGGGTCTCAAGAGACCCAGTACTTC. As protein: CASSSRTGSQETQYF.

This chain connects TRBV19 to TRBJ1-5; TRBD1 might be the D (5 bases). With 3 bases removed from V and 1 base from J, the gap between germline ends came to 10 bases. Germline CDR1 reads LNHDA; CDR2 reads SQIVND (reference sequence). The CDR3 spans 15 residues. CDR3 residues: CASSIIGGSNQPQHF. For the CDR3, the DNA is TGTGCCAGTAGTATCATCGGGGGAAGCAATCAGCCCCAGCATTTT.

The rearrangement uses TRBV15 and TRBJ2-5; D not certain. The V end was cut by 0 bases, the J end by 1 base, with 9 bases between. The CDR3 is made up of 15 amino acids. Germline CDR1 is LNHNV and CDR2 is YYDKDF (reference sequence). CDR3 in amino acids: CATSRDRTLQETQYF. The CDR3 DNA reads as TGTGCCACCAGCAGAGATCGAACTCTCCAAGAGACCCAGTACTTC.

The V gene is TRBV24-1, the J gene TRBJ2-7; D perhaps matches TRBD1 (6 bases). The CDR3 has 14 residues. Germline V gene lookup returns CDR1 KGHDR and CDR2 SFDVKD. Trimming pared 10 bases from V and 0 bases from J, leaving 15 bases between. The CDR3: CATAGTQSSYEQYF. The CDR3 DNA reads TGTGCCACGGCCGGGACACAGAGCTCCTACGAGCAGTACTTC.

The CDR3 here is CASSPRGLAGRDTQYF. DNA for the CDR3: TGTGCCAGCAGCCCCAGGGGCCTAGCGGGGAGAGATACGCAGTATTTT. The chain uses TRBV7-2 and TRBJ2-3; TRBD2 matches 9 bases. From germline, CDR1 is SGHTA and CDR2 FQGNSA. With V trimmed by 5 bases and J by 5 bases, 11 bases remained unmatched. The CDR3 sequence is 16 residues long.

This clonotype was detected a few times. The chain links TRBV27 to TRBJ2-7, with a possible D match to TRBD2 (6 bases). Trimming left V 10 bases short and J 0 bases short, with 22 bases between. Germline V gives CDR1 MNHEY, CDR2 SMNVEV (reference sequence). The CDR3 runs 16 residues. CDR3 nucleotides: TGTGCCACCTCAAGGCAATTTAGCGGTAGCTCCTACGAGCAGTACTTC. Its translation: CATSRQFSGSSYEQYF.